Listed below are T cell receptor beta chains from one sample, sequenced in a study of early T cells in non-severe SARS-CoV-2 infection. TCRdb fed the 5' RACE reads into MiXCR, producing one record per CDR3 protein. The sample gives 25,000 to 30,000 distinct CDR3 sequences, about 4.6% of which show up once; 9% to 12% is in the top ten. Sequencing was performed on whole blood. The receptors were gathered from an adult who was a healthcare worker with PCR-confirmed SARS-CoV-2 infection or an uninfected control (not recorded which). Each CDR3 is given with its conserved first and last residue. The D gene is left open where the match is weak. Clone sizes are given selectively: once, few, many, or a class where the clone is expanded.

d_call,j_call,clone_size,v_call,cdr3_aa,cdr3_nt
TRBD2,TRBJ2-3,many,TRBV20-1,CSARDWRLAGGPDTQYF,TGCAGTGCTAGAGATTGGCGACTAGCGGGAGGGCCAGATACGCAGTATTTT
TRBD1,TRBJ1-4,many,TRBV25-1,CASSEYRQGGEKLFF,TGTGCCAGCAGTGAATACCGACAGGGAGGAGAAAAACTGTTTTTT
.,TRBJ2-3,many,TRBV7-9,CASTLEDTQYF,TGTGCCAGCACCCTGGAAGATACGCAGTATTTT
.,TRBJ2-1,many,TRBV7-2,CASSLVTVNEQFF,TGTGCCAGCAGCTTAGTTACCGTTAATGAGCAGTTCTTC
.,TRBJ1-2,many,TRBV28,CASTDRGARIYGYTF,TGTGCCAGCACCGATCGGGGTGCCAGGATTTATGGCTACACCTTC
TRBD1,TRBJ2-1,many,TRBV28,CASSTPDRASRDNEQFF,TGTGCCAGCAGCACTCCTGACAGGGCGTCCCGGGACAATGAGCAGTTCTTC
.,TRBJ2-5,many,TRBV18,CASSLLGSQETQYF,TGTGCCAGCTCACTTCTGGGGAGCCAAGAGACCCAGTACTTC
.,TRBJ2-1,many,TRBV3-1,CASSQDRAWYNEQFF,TGTGCCAGCAGCCAAGACAGGGCTTGGTACAATGAGCAGTTCTTC
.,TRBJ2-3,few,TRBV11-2,CASSLDRGSTDTQYF,TGTGCCAGCAGCTTAGACCGCGGGAGCACAGATACGCAGTATTTT
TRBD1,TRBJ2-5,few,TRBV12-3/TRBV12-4,CASGDRGGKTQYF,TGTGCCAGCGGGGACAGGGGGGGGAAGACCCAGTACTTC
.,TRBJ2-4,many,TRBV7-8,CASSLGQGAKNIQYF,TGTGCCAGCAGCTTAGGTCAGGGGGCCAAAAACATTCAGTACTTC
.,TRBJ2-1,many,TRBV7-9,CATQIMVDNEQFF,TGTGCCACCCAAATAATGGTGGACAATGAGCAGTTCTTC
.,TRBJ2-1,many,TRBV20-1,CSARVFPGSSYNEQFF,TGCAGTGCTAGAGTATTTCCGGGAAGCTCCTACAATGAGCAGTTCTTC
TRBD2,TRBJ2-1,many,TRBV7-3,CASSLMGTSGRAEQFF,TGTGCCAGCAGCTTAATGGGGACTAGCGGGAGGGCCGAGCAGTTCTTC
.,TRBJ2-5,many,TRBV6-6,CASTLAGAETQYF,TGTGCCAGCACCCTGGCAGGGGCCGAGACCCAGTACTTC
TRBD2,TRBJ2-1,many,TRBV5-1,CASSLDSGNDEQFF,TGCGCCAGCAGCTTGGATAGCGGGAACGATGAGCAGTTCTTC
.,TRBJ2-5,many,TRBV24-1,CATSARKSETQYF,TGTGCCACCAGTGCTCGGAAGTCGGAGACCCAGTACTTC
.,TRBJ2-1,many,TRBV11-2,CASKDSIEQFF,TGTGCCAGCAAGGACAGTATTGAGCAGTTCTTC
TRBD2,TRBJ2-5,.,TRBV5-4,CASSAPGAGEETQYF,TGTGCCAGCAGCGCTCCGGGAGCGGGGGAGGAGACCCAGTACTTC
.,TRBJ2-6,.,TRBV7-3,CASSPAELSGANVLTF,TGTGCCAGCAGCCCAGCGGAGCTCTCTGGGGCCAACGTCCTGACTTTC
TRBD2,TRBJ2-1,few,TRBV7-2,CASSLASGSNEQFF,TGTGCCAGCAGCTTAGCTAGCGGGAGTAATGAGCAGTTCTTC
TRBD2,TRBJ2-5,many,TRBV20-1,CSARVGGGRTETQYF,TGCAGTGCTAGAGTTGGGGGAGGGCGGACGGAGACCCAGTACTTC
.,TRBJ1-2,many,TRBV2,CASRGDGYGYTF,TGTGCCAGCCGCGGGGATGGCTATGGCTACACCTTC
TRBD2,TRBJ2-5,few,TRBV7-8,CASSLRLADQETQYF,TGTGCCAGCAGCTTAAGGCTAGCGGACCAAGAGACCCAGTACTTC
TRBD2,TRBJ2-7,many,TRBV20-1,CSASTLAGSSYEQYF,TGCAGTGCTTCTACACTAGCGGGGAGCTCCTACGAGCAGTACTTC
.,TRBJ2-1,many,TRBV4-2,CASSQDLVYNEQFF,TGTGCCAGCAGCCAAGATTTAGTCTACAATGAGCAGTTCTTC
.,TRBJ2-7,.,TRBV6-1,CASSGLGFRGEQYF,TGTGCCAGCAGTGGTCTGGGTTTTAGGGGCGAGCAGTACTTC
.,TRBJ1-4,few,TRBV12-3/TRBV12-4,CASSLYTGGDEKLFF,TGTGCCAGCAGTTTGTATACCGGGGGCGATGAAAAACTGTTTTTT
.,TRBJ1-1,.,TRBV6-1,CALGEQGTMNTEAFF,TGTGCCTTAGGGGAGCAGGGAACCATGAACACTGAAGCTTTCTTT
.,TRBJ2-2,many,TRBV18,CASSLSQGAGELFF,TGTGCCAGCTCACTATCCCAGGGAGCCGGGGAGCTGTTTTTT
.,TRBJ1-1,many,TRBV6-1,CASTERGINTEAFF,TGTGCCAGCACCGAGAGAGGGATTAACACTGAAGCTTTCTTT
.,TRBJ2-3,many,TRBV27,CASSLGGTGTRYF,TGTGCCAGCAGTTTAGGTGGGACCGGGACCAGGTATTTT
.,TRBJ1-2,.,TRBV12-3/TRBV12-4,CASSASTF,TGTGCCAGCAGTGCCTCCACCTTC
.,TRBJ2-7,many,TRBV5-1,CASSSSYEQYF,TGCGCCAGCAGCTCCTCCTACGAGCAGTACTTC
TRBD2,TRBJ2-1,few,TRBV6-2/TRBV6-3,CASSGLAGAYSEQFF,TGTGCCAGCAGCGGACTAGCGGGAGCCTACAGTGAGCAGTTCTTC
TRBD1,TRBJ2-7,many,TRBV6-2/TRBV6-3,CASSDAGGSLYEQYF,TGTGCCAGCAGTGACGCAGGGGGTTCCCTCTACGAGCAGTACTTC
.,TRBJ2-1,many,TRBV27,CASSFLTSLSYNEQFF,TGTGCCAGCAGTTTCCTCACCTCTTTATCCTACAATGAGCAGTTCTTC
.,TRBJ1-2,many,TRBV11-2,CASSLDLTAYGYTF,TGTGCCAGCAGCTTAGATCTGACCGCCTATGGCTACACCTTC
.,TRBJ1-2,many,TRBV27,CASSPRTANYGYTF,TGTGCCAGCAGTCCCCGGACAGCTAACTATGGCTACACCTTC
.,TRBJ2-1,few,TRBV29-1,CSGRDLSSYNEQFF,TGCAGCGGTCGGGACTTGAGCTCCTACAATGAGCAGTTCTTC
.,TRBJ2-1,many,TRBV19,CASSKPISSYNEQFF,TGTGCCAGTAGTAAACCAATAAGCTCCTACAATGAGCAGTTCTTC
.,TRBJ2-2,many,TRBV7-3,CASSNLGAGELFF,TGTGCCAGCAGCAACCTGGGGGCCGGGGAGCTGTTTTTT
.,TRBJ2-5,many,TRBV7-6,CASSYYTDIVETQYF,TGTGCCAGCAGCTATTACACCGACATCGTGGAGACCCAGTACTTC
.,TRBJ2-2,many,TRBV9,CASRTGLNTGELFF,TGTGCCAGCAGGACAGGACTTAACACCGGGGAGCTGTTTTTT
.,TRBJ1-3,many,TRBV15,CATSPAPHTIYF,TGTGCCACCAGCCCAGCCCCACACACCATATATTTT
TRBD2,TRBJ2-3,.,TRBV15,CATSGEAGVAQYF,TGTGCCACCAGCGGAGAAGCGGGAGTGGCGCAGTATTTT
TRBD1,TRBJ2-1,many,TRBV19,CACRGQGFHEQFF,TGTGCTTGCCGGGGACAGGGTTTCCATGAGCAGTTCTTC
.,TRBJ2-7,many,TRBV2,CASSEWGSEQYF,TGTGCCAGCAGTGAATGGGGTTCCGAGCAGTACTTC
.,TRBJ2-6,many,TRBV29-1,CSVESGANVLTF,TGCAGCGTTGAAAGTGGGGCCAACGTCCTGACTTTC
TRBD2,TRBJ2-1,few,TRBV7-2,CASSLARRTSGTLEQFF,TGTGCCAGCAGCTTAGCGAGGAGGACTAGCGGGACCCTGGAGCAGTTCTTC
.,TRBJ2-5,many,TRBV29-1,CSVTPPRAEETQYF,TGCAGCGTTACACCCCCTCGGGCGGAAGAGACCCAGTACTTC
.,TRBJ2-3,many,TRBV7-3,CASSLSRLDTQYF,TGTGCCAGCAGCTTAAGCCGGCTGGATACGCAGTATTTT
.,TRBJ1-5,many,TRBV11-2,CASSFGRGPPQHF,TGTGCCAGCAGCTTTGGGCGGGGGCCGCCCCAGCATTTT
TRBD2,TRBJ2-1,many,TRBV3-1,CASSQTVAGGSYNEQFF,TGTGCCAGCAGCCAAACCGTAGCGGGGGGCTCCTACAATGAGCAGTTCTTC
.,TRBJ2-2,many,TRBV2,CASSETRGNTGELFF,TGTGCCAGCAGTGAAACCAGGGGGAACACCGGGGAGCTGTTTTTT
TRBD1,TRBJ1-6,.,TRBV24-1,CATSVPGTGGTPLHF,TGTGCCACCAGTGTTCCCGGGACAGGGGGCACACCCCTCCACTTT
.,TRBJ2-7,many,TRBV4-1,CASSHALQGGYEQYF,TGCGCCAGCAGCCACGCCCTTCAGGGAGGCTACGAGCAGTACTTC